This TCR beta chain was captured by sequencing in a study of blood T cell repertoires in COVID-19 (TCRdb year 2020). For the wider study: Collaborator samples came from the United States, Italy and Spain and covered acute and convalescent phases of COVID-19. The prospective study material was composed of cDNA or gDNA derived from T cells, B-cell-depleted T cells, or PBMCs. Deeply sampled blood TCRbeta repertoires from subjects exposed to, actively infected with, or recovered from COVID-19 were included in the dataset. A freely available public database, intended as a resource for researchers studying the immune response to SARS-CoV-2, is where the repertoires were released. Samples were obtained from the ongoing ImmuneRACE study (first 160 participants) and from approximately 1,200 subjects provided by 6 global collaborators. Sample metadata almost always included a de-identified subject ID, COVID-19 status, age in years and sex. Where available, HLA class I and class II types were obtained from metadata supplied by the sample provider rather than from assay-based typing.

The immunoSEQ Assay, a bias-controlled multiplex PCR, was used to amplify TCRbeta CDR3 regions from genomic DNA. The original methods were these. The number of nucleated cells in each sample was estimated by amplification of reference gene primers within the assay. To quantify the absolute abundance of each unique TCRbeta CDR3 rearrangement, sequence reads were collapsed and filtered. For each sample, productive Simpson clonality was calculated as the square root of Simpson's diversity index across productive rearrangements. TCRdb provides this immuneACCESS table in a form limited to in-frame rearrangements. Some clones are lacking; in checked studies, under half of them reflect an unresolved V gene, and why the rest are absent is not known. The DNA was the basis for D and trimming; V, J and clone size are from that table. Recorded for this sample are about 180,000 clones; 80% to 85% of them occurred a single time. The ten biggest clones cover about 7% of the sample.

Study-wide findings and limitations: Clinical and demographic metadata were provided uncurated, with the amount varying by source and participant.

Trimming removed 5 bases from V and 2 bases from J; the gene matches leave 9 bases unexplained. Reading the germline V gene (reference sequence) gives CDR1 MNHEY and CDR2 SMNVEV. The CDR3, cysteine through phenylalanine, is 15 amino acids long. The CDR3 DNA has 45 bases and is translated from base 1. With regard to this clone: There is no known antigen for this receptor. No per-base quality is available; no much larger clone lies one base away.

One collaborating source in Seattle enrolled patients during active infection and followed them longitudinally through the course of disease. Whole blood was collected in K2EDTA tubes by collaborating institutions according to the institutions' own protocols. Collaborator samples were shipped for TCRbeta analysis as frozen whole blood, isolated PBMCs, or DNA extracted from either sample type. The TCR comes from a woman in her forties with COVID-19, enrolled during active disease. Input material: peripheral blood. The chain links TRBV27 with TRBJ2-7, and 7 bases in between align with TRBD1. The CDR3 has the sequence CASSPATGSAYEQYF. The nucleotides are TGTGCCAGCAGTCCAGCGACAGGGTCTGCCTACGAGCAGTACTTC.